A selection of T cell receptor beta chains follows, all from one sample in a study of blood T cell repertoires in COVID-19. Sequencing used immunoSEQ multiplex PCR; TCRdb keeps in-frame clones, though not all of them. The table lists 120,000 to 150,000 clones, roughly 84% of them singletons, with 5.8% in the top ten. Sequencing was done on a sample of PBMCs or T cells enriched from blood (not recorded which). These receptors were obtained from a woman aged 45-60 years who had been exposed to COVID-19. Each CDR3 is given with its conserved first and last residue. A D gene is named only where the DNA matches it firmly. Not all rows give a size; the values are once, few, many and, for expanded clones, a class.

>TRBJ2-2|TRBV19|TRBD2|.
CASGLAGLMGSSTGELFF
TGTGCCAGCGGACTAGCGGGACTCATGGGGTCGAGCACCGGGGAGCTGTTTTTT
>TRBJ1-3|TRBV9|TRBD1|.
CASSVDRGAGNTIYF
TGTGCCAGCAGCGTAGACAGGGGGGCTGGAAACACCATATATTTT
>TRBJ1-4|TRBV4-1|TRBD1|.
CASSHADRGSRGKLFF
TGCGCCAGCAGCCATGCTGACAGGGGGTCGCGGGGAAAACTGTTTTTT
>TRBJ2-7|TRBV3-1/TRBV3-2|.|once
CASALALYGGPPYEQYF
TGTGCCAGCGCCCTTGCACTTTACGGGGGGCCTCCCTACGAGCAGTACTTC
>TRBJ2-7|TRBV12-3/TRBV12-4|.|.
CASSLQGYEQYF
TGTGCCAGCAGTTTACAGGGCTACGAGCAGTACTTC
>TRBJ2-1|TRBV6-2/TRBV6-3|TRBD2|few
CASSQREGEQFF
TGTGCCAGCAGCCAGAGGGAGGGTGAGCAGTTCTTC
>TRBJ2-3|TRBV4-3|TRBD2|.
CASSQWGTSGGSTDTQYF
TGCGCCAGCAGCCAATGGGGGACTAGCGGGGGGAGCACAGATACGCAGTATTTT
>TRBJ2-7|TRBV11-1|TRBD1|once
CASSPPDRRSYEQYF
TGTGCCAGCAGTCCCCCGGACAGGAGATCCTACGAGCAGTACTTC
>TRBJ2-5|TRBV5-8|TRBD2|.
CASSLGLAGGTHQETQYF
TGTGCCAGCAGCTTGGGGCTAGCGGGGGGTACTCACCAAGAGACCCAGTACTTC
>TRBJ1-3|TRBV20-1|.|once
CSALRGNTIYF
TGCAGTGCTCTCAGGGGAAACACCATATATTTT
>TRBJ1-2|TRBV11-2|.|.
CASSSSVSAGIYGYTF
TGTGCCAGCAGCTCCTCCGTTTCGGCAGGGATCTATGGCTACACCTTC
>TRBJ1-1|TRBV4-3|TRBD1|.
CASSETGFTEAFF
TGCGCCAGCAGCGAGACAGGGTTTACTGAAGCTTTCTTT